The 3 T cell receptor beta chains listed next were all sequenced from one sample in a study of T cells after yellow fever vaccination. TCRdb analysed the 5' RACE reads with MiXCR anew, one entry per CDR3 protein. The table includes around 350,000 distinct CDR3 sequences, under 7.5% detected once. Sequenced here: PBMCs, sampled 5 days after the yellow fever booster vaccination. These receptors came from a young man who received the YFV17D yellow fever vaccine.

V usage is TRBV2 and J usage is TRBJ2-4, with D unclear. This CDR3 contains 12 residues. With 6 bases removed from V and 3 bases from J, the gap between germline ends came to 6 bases. From germline, CDR1 is SNHLY and CDR2 FYNNEI. CDR3 coding DNA: TGTGCCAGCAGGGTGGACAAAAACATTCAGTACTTC. Translation: CASRVDKNIQYF.

This clonotype came up many times. The chain is built from TRBV12-3 or TRBV12-4 and TRBJ2-2; possibly TRBD2 for D (5 bases). The CDR3 has 15 amino acids. Trimming stripped 5 bases from V and 8 bases from J, with 18 bases between. The DNA of the CDR3 is TGTGCCAGCAGTCCTTCGGGATCCTTGGTTGGGGAGCTGTTTTTT. Protein sequence: CASSPSGSLVGELFF.

This clonotype was picked up many times. The chain couples TRBV29-1 to TRBJ2-5; no firm D call. CDR1 is SQVTM and CDR2 is ANQGSEA in the germline V gene. The CDR3 is made up of 13 amino acids. V was trimmed by 4 bases and J by 1 base, leaving 10 bases between them. The CDR3 loop is CSVVEAVQETQYF. The CDR3 coding sequence is TGCAGCGTTGTAGAGGCAGTCCAAGAGACCCAGTACTTC.